The rows below give T cell receptor beta chains drawn from one sample of a study of T cell repertoires in cytomegalovirus infection. TCRdb passed the reads through MiXCR, listing each CDR3 protein once. The data hold more than 650,000 distinct CDR3 sequences, with approximately 34% observed a single time. The sequenced material came from PBMCs. These TCRs come from a human donor in good health (CMV status not recorded). Some clones in this sample may be carry-over from other donors' samples. Each CDR3 is given with its conserved first and last residue. The order of the fields is V gene, D gene, J gene, clone size, CDR3 protein, CDR3 DNA. The D gene is left open where the match is weak. Clone sizes are given selectively: once, few, many, or a class where the clone is expanded.

V gene: TRBV6-8
D gene: .
J gene: TRBJ2-1
clone size: .
CDR3 protein: CASSYREVNEQFF
CDR3 DNA: TGTGCCAGCAGTTACAGGGAGGTCAATGAGCAGTTCTTC

V gene: TRBV28
D gene: TRBD2
J gene: TRBJ2-1
clone size: .
CDR3 protein: CASNGGGGLAGMGNEQFF
CDR3 DNA: TGTGCCAGCAACGGGGGCGGGGGGCTAGCGGGAATGGGCAATGAGCAGTTCTTC

V gene: TRBV28
D gene: TRBD1
J gene: TRBJ1-5
clone size: .
CDR3 protein: CASIQQGGHSNQPQHF
CDR3 DNA: TGTGCCAGCATCCAACAGGGGGGCCATAGCAATCAGCCCCAGCATTTT

V gene: TRBV10-3
D gene: TRBD1
J gene: TRBJ1-1
clone size: .
CDR3 protein: CAISEYGQGNTEAFF
CDR3 DNA: TGTGCCATCAGTGAGTACGGACAGGGGAACACTGAAGCTTTCTTT

V gene: TRBV7-3
D gene: .
J gene: TRBJ2-1
clone size: .
CDR3 protein: CASSFDRSSANEQFF
CDR3 DNA: TGTGCCAGCAGCTTCGACAGGTCAAGTGCCAATGAGCAGTTCTTC

V gene: TRBV12-3/TRBV12-4
D gene: .
J gene: TRBJ1-1
clone size: few
CDR3 protein: CASSRGRGNLVSTEAFF
CDR3 DNA: TGTGCCAGCAGCCGCGGAAGGGGGAACCTCGTGAGCACTGAAGCTTTCTTT

V gene: TRBV5-4
D gene: .
J gene: TRBJ2-7
clone size: .
CDR3 protein: CASSLDAAPNYEQYF
CDR3 DNA: TGTGCCAGCAGCTTAGATGCGGCACCGAACTACGAGCAGTACTTC

V gene: TRBV12-3/TRBV12-4
D gene: TRBD1
J gene: TRBJ2-7
clone size: few
CDR3 protein: CASCIGGQHYEQYF
CDR3 DNA: TGTGCCAGCTGTATAGGGGGACAGCACTACGAGCAGTACTTC

V gene: TRBV6-5
D gene: .
J gene: TRBJ1-4
clone size: .
CDR3 protein: CASSTGGLNEKLFF
CDR3 DNA: TGTGCCAGCAGCACCGGGGGGCTTAATGAAAAACTGTTTTTT

V gene: TRBV5-6
D gene: TRBD1
J gene: TRBJ1-2
clone size: .
CDR3 protein: CASSDGQGARYGYTF
CDR3 DNA: TGTGCCAGCAGCGATGGACAGGGGGCTAGATATGGCTACACCTTC

V gene: TRBV28
D gene: .
J gene: TRBJ2-5
clone size: .
CDR3 protein: CASSRWGTGGQETQYF
CDR3 DNA: TGTGCCAGCAGTCGATGGGGTACAGGAGGCCAAGAGACCCAGTACTTC

V gene: TRBV28
D gene: .
J gene: TRBJ2-7
clone size: .
CDR3 protein: CASSSDSLLYEKYF
CDR3 DNA: TGTGCCAGCAGTTCCGACAGCCTACTCTACGAGAAGTACTTC

V gene: TRBV5-1
D gene: TRBD1
J gene: TRBJ1-1
clone size: few
CDR3 protein: CASSGGQGGTEAFF
CDR3 DNA: TGCGCCAGCAGCGGGGGACAGGGAGGGACTGAAGCTTTCTTT

V gene: TRBV30
D gene: .
J gene: TRBJ2-3
clone size: .
CDR3 protein: CAWSALEKGDTQYF
CDR3 DNA: TGTGCCTGGAGTGCTCTAGAGAAGGGAGATACGCAGTATTTT

V gene: TRBV6-2/TRBV6-3
D gene: .
J gene: TRBJ1-1
clone size: few
CDR3 protein: CASSYEGVMAEAFF
CDR3 DNA: TGTGCCAGCAGTTACGAGGGGGTGATGGCTGAAGCTTTCTTT

V gene: TRBV19
D gene: .
J gene: TRBJ1-4
clone size: .
CDR3 protein: CASSIRRESEKLFF
CDR3 DNA: TGTGCCAGTAGTATCCGCAGGGAAAGCGAAAAACTGTTTTTT

V gene: TRBV6-5
D gene: TRBD1
J gene: TRBJ2-1
clone size: .
CDR3 protein: CASSRGTGRNEQFF
CDR3 DNA: TGTGCCAGCAGTAGGGGGACAGGGAGGAATGAGCAGTTCTTC

V gene: TRBV7-2
D gene: .
J gene: TRBJ2-5
clone size: .
CDR3 protein: CASSGTGRVAETQYF
CDR3 DNA: TGTGCCAGCAGCGGAACAGGGAGGGTGGCGGAGACCCAGTACTTC

V gene: TRBV27
D gene: .
J gene: TRBJ1-1
clone size: .
CDR3 protein: CASSPGANRATEAFF
CDR3 DNA: TGTGCCAGCAGTCCCGGAGCTAACCGGGCCACTGAAGCTTTCTTT

V gene: TRBV5-1
D gene: TRBD2
J gene: TRBJ2-7
clone size: .
CDR3 protein: CASSGGTSGTLSYEQYF
CDR3 DNA: TGCGCCAGCAGCGGAGGGACTAGCGGGACTCTCTCCTACGAGCAGTACTTC

V gene: TRBV28
D gene: TRBD1
J gene: TRBJ2-2
clone size: .
CDR3 protein: CAAGNTGGSLTGELFF
CDR3 DNA: TGTGCCGCGGGGAATACAGGGGGCTCGCTAACCGGGGAGCTGTTTTTT

V gene: TRBV9
D gene: .
J gene: TRBJ2-1
clone size: .
CDR3 protein: CASSVGMSGSSYNEQFF
CDR3 DNA: TGTGCCAGCAGCGTAGGCATGTCAGGGAGCTCCTACAATGAGCAGTTCTTC

V gene: TRBV19
D gene: .
J gene: TRBJ1-4
clone size: .
CDR3 protein: CASKNGRPEKLFF
CDR3 DNA: TGTGCCAGTAAAAATGGTCGGCCCGAAAAACTGTTTTTT

V gene: TRBV6-2/TRBV6-3
D gene: .
J gene: TRBJ2-7
clone size: few
CDR3 protein: CASRTGLMGGEQYF
CDR3 DNA: TGTGCCAGCAGAACAGGGCTGATGGGCGGGGAGCAGTACTTC

V gene: TRBV7-8
D gene: TRBD1
J gene: TRBJ2-3
clone size: .
CDR3 protein: CASSQGQGITDTQYF
CDR3 DNA: TGTGCCAGCAGCCAGGGACAGGGGATAACAGATACGCAGTATTTT

V gene: TRBV7-9
D gene: .
J gene: TRBJ1-1
clone size: many
CDR3 protein: CASSSGLTGNTEAFF
CDR3 DNA: TGTGCCAGCAGCTCGGGACTGACAGGGAACACTGAAGCTTTCTTT

V gene: TRBV20-1
D gene: .
J gene: TRBJ1-1
clone size: .
CDR3 protein: CSAPQGPVTEAFF
CDR3 DNA: TGCAGTGCTCCCCAGGGACCGGTCACTGAAGCTTTCTTT

V gene: TRBV5-4
D gene: TRBD1
J gene: TRBJ1-2
clone size: .
CDR3 protein: CASSRPGTGNGYTF
CDR3 DNA: TGTGCCAGCAGCCGTCCCGGGACAGGGAATGGCTACACCTTC

V gene: TRBV4-2
D gene: TRBD2
J gene: TRBJ2-1
clone size: .
CDR3 protein: CASSPGTSGPTYEQFF
CDR3 DNA: TGTGCCAGCAGCCCCGGGACTAGCGGTCCGACTTATGAGCAGTTCTTC

V gene: TRBV30
D gene: .
J gene: TRBJ1-2
clone size: .
CDR3 protein: CAWSVSPQGRGYTF
CDR3 DNA: TGTGCCTGGAGTGTAAGCCCCCAGGGCCGTGGCTACACCTTC

V gene: TRBV19
D gene: .
J gene: TRBJ1-5
clone size: .
CDR3 protein: CASSPTLVGQPQHF
CDR3 DNA: TGTGCCAGTAGTCCGACTTTGGTCGGCCAGCCCCAGCATTTT

V gene: TRBV13
D gene: TRBD1
J gene: TRBJ1-1
clone size: few
CDR3 protein: CASSSGQGAHTEAFF
CDR3 DNA: TGTGCCAGCAGCTCCGGACAGGGGGCCCACACTGAAGCTTTCTTT

V gene: TRBV9
D gene: .
J gene: TRBJ2-2
clone size: .
CDR3 protein: CASSAQGPVTGELFF
CDR3 DNA: TGTGCCAGCAGCGCCCAAGGACCGGTCACCGGGGAGCTGTTTTTT

V gene: TRBV9
D gene: .
J gene: TRBJ2-1
clone size: few
CDR3 protein: CASSVYGTGSYNEQFF
CDR3 DNA: TGTGCCAGCAGCGTATACGGTACAGGCTCCTACAATGAGCAGTTCTTC

V gene: TRBV7-2
D gene: .
J gene: TRBJ1-1
clone size: many
CDR3 protein: CASSLSHGNTEAFF
CDR3 DNA: TGTGCCAGCAGCTTATCTCACGGGAACACTGAAGCTTTCTTT

V gene: TRBV4-2
D gene: .
J gene: TRBJ2-3
clone size: .
CDR3 protein: CASSPTQGPDTQYF
CDR3 DNA: TGTGCCAGCAGCCCCACTCAAGGGCCAGATACGCAGTATTTT

V gene: TRBV6-2/TRBV6-3
D gene: .
J gene: TRBJ2-1
clone size: few
CDR3 protein: CASSYPSKRGSSYNEQFF
CDR3 DNA: TGTGCCAGCAGTTACCCCTCTAAACGGGGCAGCTCCTACAATGAGCAGTTCTTC

V gene: TRBV20-1
D gene: TRBD1
J gene: TRBJ1-1
clone size: .
CDR3 protein: CSAAGQGNEAFF
CDR3 DNA: TGCAGTGCAGCGGGACAGGGGAATGAAGCTTTCTTT

V gene: TRBV19
D gene: TRBD1
J gene: TRBJ2-2
clone size: .
CDR3 protein: CASSIGLNRGRGNTGELFF
CDR3 DNA: TGTGCCAGTAGTATAGGCCTAAACAGGGGGCGCGGGAACACCGGGGAGCTGTTTTTT

V gene: TRBV28
D gene: .
J gene: TRBJ1-5
clone size: .
CDR3 protein: CASSFGRGGYSNQPQHF
CDR3 DNA: TGTGCCAGCAGTTTTGGCAGGGGAGGGTACAGCAATCAGCCCCAGCATTTT

V gene: TRBV25-1
D gene: .
J gene: TRBJ2-3
clone size: .
CDR3 protein: CASSVDRRGDTQYF
CDR3 DNA: TGTGCCAGCAGCGTGGACAGACGGGGGGATACGCAGTATTTT

V gene: TRBV7-8
D gene: .
J gene: TRBJ1-5
clone size: .
CDR3 protein: CASSPGPGGSHQPQHF
CDR3 DNA: TGTGCCAGCAGCCCAGGGCCGGGGGGCTCTCATCAGCCCCAGCATTTT

V gene: TRBV7-2
D gene: .
J gene: TRBJ2-7
clone size: many
CDR3 protein: CASSLAPSEQYF
CDR3 DNA: TGTGCCAGCAGCTTAGCCCCCTCCGAGCAGTACTTC

V gene: TRBV7-2
D gene: .
J gene: TRBJ2-1
clone size: .
CDR3 protein: CASSLELPHEQFF
CDR3 DNA: TGTGCCAGCAGCTTAGAACTACCTCACGAGCAGTTCTTC

V gene: TRBV7-2
D gene: TRBD1
J gene: TRBJ2-5
clone size: .
CDR3 protein: CASSLGTGDPQETQYF
CDR3 DNA: TGTGCCAGCAGCTTAGGGACAGGGGACCCTCAAGAGACCCAGTACTTC

V gene: TRBV11-2
D gene: TRBD2
J gene: TRBJ2-2
clone size: .
CDR3 protein: CASSLLAGGPGDGELFF
CDR3 DNA: TGTGCCAGCAGCTTACTAGCGGGGGGGCCGGGGGACGGGGAGCTGTTTTTT

V gene: TRBV6-2/TRBV6-3
D gene: .
J gene: TRBJ1-5
clone size: .
CDR3 protein: CASRDQGNQPQHF
CDR3 DNA: TGTGCCAGCAGGGATCAGGGAAATCAGCCCCAGCATTTT

V gene: TRBV7-6
D gene: .
J gene: TRBJ1-2
clone size: many
CDR3 protein: CASSLGTTNYGYTF
CDR3 DNA: TGTGCCAGCAGCTTAGGGACTACTAACTATGGCTACACCTTC

V gene: TRBV28
D gene: .
J gene: TRBJ1-1
clone size: .
CDR3 protein: CASTPQGYRGRMNTEAFF
CDR3 DNA: TGTGCCAGCACCCCTCAGGGATATCGGGGACGAATGAACACTGAAGCTTTCTTT

V gene: TRBV12-3/TRBV12-4
D gene: TRBD1
J gene: TRBJ2-7
clone size: many
CDR3 protein: CASRPGQGSYEQYF
CDR3 DNA: TGTGCCAGCAGGCCGGGACAGGGGTCCTACGAGCAGTACTTC